In this sample, the clone carrying this T cell receptor (beta chain) turned up many times. V was shortened by 0 bases and J by 2 bases, with 14 bases between the two germline ends. The CDR3 has 16 amino acids. Per the germline V gene, CDR1 is SGHAT and CDR2 is FQNNGV. A single record per CDR3 protein comes from TCRdb applying MiXCR to the 5' RACE reads. The data hold 50,000 to 70,000 distinct CDR3 sequences, with around 6.4% observed a single time. These data are taken from a study of CD8 T cells in ankylosing spondylitis. The receptor was derived from a male donor with ankylosing spondylitis. J is TRBJ2-7 and V is TRBV11-2; no definite D call. Material for sequencing was synovial fluid, either unsorted or a sorted T cell fraction (not recorded which). CDR3 bases: TGTGCCAGCAGCTTAGACCGGTCCCGTAGACCCTACGAGCAGTACTTC. Translating it yields CASSLDRSRRPYEQYF.